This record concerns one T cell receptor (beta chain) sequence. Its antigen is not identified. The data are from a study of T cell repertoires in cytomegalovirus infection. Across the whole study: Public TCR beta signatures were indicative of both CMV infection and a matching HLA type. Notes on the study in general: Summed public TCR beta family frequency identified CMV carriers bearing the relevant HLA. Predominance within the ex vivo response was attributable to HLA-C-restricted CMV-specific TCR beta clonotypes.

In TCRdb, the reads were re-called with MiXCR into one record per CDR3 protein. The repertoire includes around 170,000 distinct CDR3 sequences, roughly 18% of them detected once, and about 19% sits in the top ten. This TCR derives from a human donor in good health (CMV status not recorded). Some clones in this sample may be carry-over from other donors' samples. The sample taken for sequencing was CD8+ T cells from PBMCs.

CDR3 residues: CASRVITGVGYEQYF. DNA for the CDR3: TGTGCCAGCAGGGTCATCACAGGGGTTGGCTACGAGCAGTACTTC. The chain has TRBV28 and TRBJ2-7; 7 positions agree with TRBD1. The CDR3 covers 15 residues. V lost 6 bases, J lost 3 bases, and 11 bases stayed unmatched. The germline V gene has CDR1 MDHEN and CDR2 SYDVKM. Full variable domain (remainder filled in from reference TRBV28 and TRBJ2-7): DVKVTQSSRYLVKRTGEKVFLECVQDMDHENMFWYRQDPGLGLRLIYFSYDVKMKEKGDIPEGYSVSREKKERFSLILESASTNQTSMYLCASRVITGVGYEQYFGPGTRLTVT.